A selection of T cell receptor beta chains follows, all from one sample in a study of memory CD4+ T cells and cytomegalovirus serostatus. The table came from immunoSEQ multiplex PCR; TCRdb's copy has only in-frame clones and leaves some out. The sample contains about 96,000 clones, 80% of which appear only once. The specimen was memory CD4+ T cells from blood. The receptors come from an adult in good health and CMV-seropositive. Each CDR3 is given with its conserved first and last residue. A D gene is named only where the DNA matches it firmly. A clone size is listed for some rows: how often the clone was seen (once, few, many), or a class if it is expanded.

abundance,j_gene,len,d_gene,v_gene,CDR3aa,CDR3nt
.,TRBJ2-3,14,TRBD2,TRBV5-4,CASSPSGGLLAQYF,TGTGCCAGCAGTCCTAGCGGGGGTTTATTGGCGCAGTATTTT
.,TRBJ2-5,13,TRBD1,TRBV2,CASSAGGSETQYF,TGTGCCAGCAGTGCAGGGGGTAGCGAGACCCAGTACTTC
.,TRBJ1-1,14,.,TRBV7-9,CASSLRQMNTEAFF,TGTGCCAGCAGCTTACGCCAGATGAACACTGAAGCTTTCTTT
.,TRBJ2-5,12,.,TRBV5-8,CASSPWQETQYF,TGTGCCAGCAGCCCCTGGCAAGAGACCCAGTACTTC
.,TRBJ2-2,15,.,TRBV6-1,CASSERRANTGELFF,TGTGCCAGCAGTGAACGCAGGGCGAACACCGGGGAGCTGTTTTTT
.,TRBJ1-5,15,TRBD1,TRBV7-8,CASSPGTGKNQPQHF,TGTGCCAGCAGCCCCGGGACAGGGAAGAATCAGCCCCAGCATTTT
.,TRBJ2-5,15,.,TRBV5-5,CASSSDGVRGETQYF,TGTGCCAGCAGCTCGGATGGGGTCCGTGGGGAGACCCAGTACTTC
.,TRBJ1-5,14,.,TRBV2,CASTVWGAGQPQHF,TGTGCCAGCACGGTATGGGGGGCCGGACAGCCCCAGCATTTT
.,TRBJ2-7,12,TRBD1,TRBV9,CASGTGSYEQYF,TGTGCCAGCGGGACAGGGAGCTACGAGCAGTACTTC
.,TRBJ2-3,16,.,TRBV5-1,CASSWGDGGGGDTQYF,TGCGCCAGCAGCTGGGGTGACGGGGGCGGGGGAGATACGCAGTATTTT
.,TRBJ2-1,17,TRBD2,TRBV6-1,CASSVWLAGSSYNEQFF,TGTGCCAGCAGTGTTTGGCTAGCGGGAAGCTCCTACAATGAGCAGTTCTTC
few,TRBJ2-1,14,.,TRBV2,CASTVSGRGDEQFF,TGTGCCAGCACTGTAAGCGGTCGAGGGGATGAGCAGTTCTTC
.,TRBJ1-2,14,TRBD1,TRBV28,CASRTSDRVRGYTF,TGTGCCAGCAGGACATCGGACAGGGTGAGAGGCTACACCTTC
few,TRBJ2-2,16,TRBD2,TRBV2,CASRVSTSGSGGELFF,TGTGCCAGCAGAGTAAGCACCAGCGGGAGCGGCGGGGAGCTGTTTTTT
.,TRBJ2-7,14,.,TRBV6-1,CASSEAQWGYEQYF,TGTGCCAGCAGTGAAGCGCAGTGGGGTTACGAGCAGTACTTC
few,TRBJ2-1,13,TRBD2,TRBV2,CASRASGINEQFF,TGTGCCAGCAGGGCTAGCGGGATTAATGAGCAGTTCTTC
.,TRBJ1-3,18,.,TRBV12-2,CASRLASASPGGRNTIYF,TGTGCAAGTCGCTTAGCCTCAGCTAGTCCCGGGGGGCGAAACACCATATATTTT
.,TRBJ2-2,15,TRBD1,TRBV7-3,CASSLQGAGTGELFF,TGTGCCAGCAGCTTACAGGGGGCGGGCACCGGGGAGCTGTTTTTT
few,TRBJ1-1,15,TRBD1,TRBV27,CASSLSAQGETEAFF,TGTGCCAGCAGTTTATCAGCACAGGGGGAAACTGAAGCTTTCTTT
.,TRBJ2-1,15,TRBD2,TRBV6-4,CASSRTSGERNEQFF,TGTGCCAGCAGCAGGACTAGCGGGGAGAGAAATGAGCAGTTCTTC
once,TRBJ1-1,15,.,TRBV7-3,CASSSHGTGNTEAFF,TGTGCCAGCAGCTCCCACGGGACGGGAAACACTGAAGCTTTCTTT
.,TRBJ2-7,14,TRBD2,TRBV28,CASRTTSGSYEQYF,TGTGCCAGCAGGACCACTAGCGGGAGTTACGAGCAGTACTTC
.,TRBJ2-7,16,TRBD2,TRBV28,CASSSTLSGGGYEQYF,TGTGCCAGCAGTTCCACCCTTTCTGGGGGGGGCTACGAGCAGTACTTC
.,TRBJ1-2,16,.,TRBV6-5,CASSLAGGWDGYGYTF,TGTGCCAGCAGTTTAGCTGGTGGGTGGGACGGCTATGGCTACACCTTC
.,TRBJ2-6,16,TRBD2,TRBV5-8,CASSLAGGLGANVLTF,TGTGCCAGCAGCTTAGCGGGAGGGCTGGGGGCCAACGTCCTGACTTTC
.,TRBJ1-2,13,.,TRBV14,CASSQEGGRGYTF,TGTGCCAGCAGCCAAGAAGGGGGGAGAGGCTACACCTTC
few,TRBJ2-1,16,TRBD2,TRBV7-3,CASSPHLAGGYNEQFF,TGTGCCAGCAGCCCGCACCTAGCGGGGGGATACAATGAGCAGTTCTTC
.,TRBJ2-7,14,.,TRBV7-2,CASSPPPWGVEQYF,TGTGCCAGCAGCCCCCCCCCATGGGGGGTGGAGCAGTACTTC
.,TRBJ2-3,15,.,TRBV7-3,CASSLLGDRPDTQYF,TGTGCCAGCAGCTTATTAGGGGATCGACCAGATACGCAGTATTTT
once,TRBJ1-3,13,.,TRBV30,CAWSEGSGNTIYF,TGTGCCTGGAGTGAGGGTTCTGGAAACACCATATATTTT
.,TRBJ2-6,11,.,TRBV9,CASAGANVLTF,TGTGCCAGCGCTGGGGCCAACGTCCTGACTTTC
.,TRBJ1-2,12,TRBD1,TRBV29-1,CSVGTGVRGYTF,TGCAGCGTTGGGACAGGGGTTCGGGGCTACACCTTC
once,TRBJ2-2,15,.,TRBV19,CASSVGLQGPGELFF,TGTGCCAGTAGTGTCGGCCTCCAGGGTCCCGGGGAGCTGTTTTTT
.,TRBJ2-7,14,TRBD1,TRBV9,CASSSLGQGYEQYF,TGTGCCAGCAGCTCGCTCGGACAGGGCTACGAGCAGTACTTC
.,TRBJ2-7,14,.,TRBV7-2,CASSLVSLSYEQYF,TGTGCCAGCAGCTTAGTGAGCTTATCCTACGAGCAGTACTTC
once,TRBJ1-5,16,TRBD1,TRBV28,CASSRIQGQANQPQHF,TGTGCCAGCAGCCGGATCCAGGGACAGGCCAATCAGCCCCAGCATTTT
.,TRBJ2-7,15,TRBD1,TRBV27,CASSLWNTGAYEQYF,TGTGCCAGCAGTTTATGGAACACAGGGGCCTACGAGCAGTACTTC
.,TRBJ1-4,14,TRBD1,TRBV7-2,CASSRGQGNEKLFF,TGTGCCAGCAGCCGGGGACAGGGGAACGAAAAACTGTTTTTT
.,TRBJ2-3,17,TRBD2,TRBV7-9,CASSRSGSGRWTDTQYF,TGTGCCAGCAGCCGATCGGGTAGCGGGAGGTGGACAGATACGCAGTATTTT
.,TRBJ2-1,15,TRBD2,TRBV28,CASSLAGGPINEQFF,TGTGCCAGCAGTCTAGCGGGAGGGCCAATCAATGAGCAGTTCTTC
.,TRBJ2-5,13,.,TRBV7-2,CASSFQGWETQYF,TGTGCCAGCAGCTTCCAGGGGTGGGAGACCCAGTACTTC
.,TRBJ1-2,14,.,TRBV6-6,CASSRDTANYGYTF,TGTGCCAGCAGCAGGGACACTGCTAACTATGGCTACACCTTC
few,TRBJ2-7,13,TRBD1,TRBV7-2,CASSPRQGGEQYF,TGTGCCAGCAGCCCCAGACAGGGCGGCGAGCAGTACTTC
.,TRBJ2-1,17,.,TRBV7-2,CASSLVGWSGPYNEQFF,TGTGCCAGCAGCTTAGTGGGTTGGTCAGGGCCCTACAATGAGCAGTTCTTC